Each of the 5 T cell receptor beta chains below was sequenced from the same sample in a study of T cell responses to AZD1222 COVID-19 vaccine. Some clones are missing from TCRdb's copy, which holds only in-frame ones; the method was immunoSEQ multiplex PCR. The data show about 140,000 clones, approximately 95% seen once. The starting material was peripheral blood, obtained on day 0 of MenACWY control vaccination. The source of these receptors is an adult in good health.

The CDR3 nucleotides read TGTGCCATCCAGGGTATGGACACTGAAGCTTTCTTT. The encoded protein is CAIQGMDTEAFF. V and J are TRBV10-3 and TRBJ1-1, with D possibly being TRBD1 (5 bases). Germline lookup yields CDR1 ENHRY and CDR2 SYGVKD. V was shortened by 8 bases and J by 3 bases, with 10 bases between the two germline ends. This CDR3 has 12 residues.

The chain couples TRBV6-5 to TRBJ1-2; weak D call: TRBD1 (6 bases). The CDR3 length is 12 residues. Per germline, CDR1 MNHEY and CDR2 SVGAGI. CDR3 amino acids: CAWGAALSGYTF. The CDR3, as DNA: TGTGCGTGGGGGGCGGCGTTGTCGGGCTACACCTTC.

A single count supports this clone. The V and J genes are TRBV7-2 and TRBJ1-2; a weak D match, TRBD1 (5 bases). The CDR3 runs to 15 residues. CDR1 is SGHTA and CDR2 is FQGNSA in the germline V gene. V was trimmed by 5 bases and J by 3 bases, leaving 16 bases between them. The CDR3 spells CASSVTLGADYGYTF. The DNA for the CDR3 is TGTGCCAGCAGCGTGACACTCGGGGCCGACTATGGCTACACCTTC.

The chain joins TRBV25-1 to TRBJ1-5; 9 bases agree with TRBD1. V lost 3 bases and J lost 6; bases outside the gene matches: 12. Per germline, CDR1 MGHDK and CDR2 SYGVNS. The CDR3 has 17 residues. In DNA, the CDR3 is TGTGCCAGCAGTGATTTACCGGGACAGGGATTCGGTCAGCCCCAGCATTTT. Residues: CASSDLPGQGFGQPQHF.

This rearrangement joins TRBV27 to TRBJ2-1, with a possible D match to TRBD2 (6 bases). The CDR3 spans 15 residues. Trimming stripped 5 bases from V and 7 bases from J, with 18 bases between. Per the germline V gene, CDR1 is MNHEY and CDR2 is SMNVEV (reference sequence). The CDR3 loop reads CASSPGFPEGNEQFF. The CDR3 coding sequence is TGTGCCAGCAGTCCCGGGTTCCCGGAGGGGAATGAGCAGTTCTTC.